This paragraph reports one TCR beta chain. The antigen is undetermined. Data came from immunoSEQ multiplex PCR; TCRdb stores just in-frame clones and leaves some out. The sample includes some 86,000 clones, roughly nine tenths of them seen just once. This entry is derived from a study of graft-versus-host responses after intestinal transplantation. Study summary: Those transplanted obtained multivisceral, liver-intestinal, or isolated intestinal grafts. The whole recipient group had anti-thymocyte globulin induction followed by tacrolimus and steroids for around 3 years.

V lost 4 bases to trimming and J lost 5 bases, with 16 bases between them. The CDR3 extends over 15 amino acids. CDR1 and CDR2 from the germline V gene are SGHTA and FQGTGA. The clonotype originates from a human donor who was the organ donor for an intestinal transplant. The input for sequencing was unstimulated CD4+ T cells sorted from spleen or lymph node cells, taken before transplant. The rearrangement uses TRBV7-3 and TRBJ2-3; a possible D gene is TRBD2 (6 bases). CDR3 protein: CASSSTGTALDTQYF. The CDR3 DNA sequence: TGTGCCAGCAGCTCGACTGGGACTGCCCTAGATACGCAGTATTTT.